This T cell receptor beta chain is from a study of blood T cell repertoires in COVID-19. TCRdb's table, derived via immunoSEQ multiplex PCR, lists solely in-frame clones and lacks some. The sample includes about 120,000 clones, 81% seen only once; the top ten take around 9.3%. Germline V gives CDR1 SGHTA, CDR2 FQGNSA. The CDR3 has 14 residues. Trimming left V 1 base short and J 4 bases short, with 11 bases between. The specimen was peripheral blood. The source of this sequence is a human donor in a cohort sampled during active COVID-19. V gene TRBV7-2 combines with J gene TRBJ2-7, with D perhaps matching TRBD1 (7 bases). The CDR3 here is CASSLDSGGYEQYF. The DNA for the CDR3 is TGTGCCAGCAGCTTAGATTCAGGGGGGTACGAGCAGTACTTC.